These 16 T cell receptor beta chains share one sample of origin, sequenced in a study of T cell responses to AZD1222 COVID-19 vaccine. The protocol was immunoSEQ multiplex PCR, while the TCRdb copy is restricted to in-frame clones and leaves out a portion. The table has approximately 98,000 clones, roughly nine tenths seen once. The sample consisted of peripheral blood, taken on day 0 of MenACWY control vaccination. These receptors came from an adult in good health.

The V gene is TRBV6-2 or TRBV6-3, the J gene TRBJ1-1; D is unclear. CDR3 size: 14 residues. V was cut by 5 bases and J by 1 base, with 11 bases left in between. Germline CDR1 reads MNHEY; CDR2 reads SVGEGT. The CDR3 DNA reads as TGTGCCAGCAGTCTCCTTAGGAGGAACACTGAAGCTTTCTTT. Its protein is CASSLLRRNTEAFF.

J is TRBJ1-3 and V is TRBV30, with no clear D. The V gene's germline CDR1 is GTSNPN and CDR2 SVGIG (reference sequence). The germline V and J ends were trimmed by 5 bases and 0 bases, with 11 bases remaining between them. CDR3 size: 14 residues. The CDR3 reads CAWGYGYSGNTIYF. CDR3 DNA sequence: TGTGCCTGGGGTTACGGCTACTCTGGAAACACCATATATTTT.

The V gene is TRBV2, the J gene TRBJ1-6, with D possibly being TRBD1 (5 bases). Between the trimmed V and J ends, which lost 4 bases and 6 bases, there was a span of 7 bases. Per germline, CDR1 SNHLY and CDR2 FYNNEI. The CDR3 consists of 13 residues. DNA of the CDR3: TGTGCCAGCAGTGGGGGGATTAATTCACCCCTCCACTTT. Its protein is CASSGGINSPLHF.

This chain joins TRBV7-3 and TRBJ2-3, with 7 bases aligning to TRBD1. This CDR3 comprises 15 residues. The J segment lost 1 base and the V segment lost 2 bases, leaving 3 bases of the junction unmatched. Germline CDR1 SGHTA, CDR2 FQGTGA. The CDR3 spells CASSLSGQGTDTQYF. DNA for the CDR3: TGTGCCAGCAGCTTATCAGGACAGGGCACAGATACGCAGTATTTT.

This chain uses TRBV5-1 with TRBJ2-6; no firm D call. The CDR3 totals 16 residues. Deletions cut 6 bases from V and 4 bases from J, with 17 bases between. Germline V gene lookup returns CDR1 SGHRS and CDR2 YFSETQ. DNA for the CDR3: TGCGCCAGCACCCCGCAGCCCTACTCCGGGGCCAACGTCCTGACTTTC. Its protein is CASTPQPYSGANVLTF.

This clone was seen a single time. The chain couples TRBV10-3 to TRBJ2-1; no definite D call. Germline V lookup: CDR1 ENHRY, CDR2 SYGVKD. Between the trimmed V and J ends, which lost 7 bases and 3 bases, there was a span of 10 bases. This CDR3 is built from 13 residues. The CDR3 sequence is CAITNDLYNEQFF. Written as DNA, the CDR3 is TGTGCCATCACAAACGACCTCTACAATGAGCAGTTCTTC.

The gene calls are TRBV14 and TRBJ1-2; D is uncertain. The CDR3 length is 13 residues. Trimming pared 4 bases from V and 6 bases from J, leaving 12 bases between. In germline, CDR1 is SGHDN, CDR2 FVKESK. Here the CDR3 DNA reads TGTGCCAGCAGCCTTTCTAGGGCAGATGGCTACACCTTC. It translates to CASSLSRADGYTF.

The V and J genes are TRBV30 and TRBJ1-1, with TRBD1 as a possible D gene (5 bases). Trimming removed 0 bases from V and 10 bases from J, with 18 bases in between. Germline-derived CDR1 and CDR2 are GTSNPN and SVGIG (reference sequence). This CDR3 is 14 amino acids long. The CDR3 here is CAWSVGGTTEVAFF. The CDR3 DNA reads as TGTGCCTGGAGTGTCGGGGGAACCACTGAAGTAGCTTTCTTT.

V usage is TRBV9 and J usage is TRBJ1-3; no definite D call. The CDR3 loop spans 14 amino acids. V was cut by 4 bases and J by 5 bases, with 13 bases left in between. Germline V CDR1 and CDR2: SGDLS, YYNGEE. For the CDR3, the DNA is TGTGCCAGCAGCCAGACGCGGAGTCGAAACACCATATATTTT. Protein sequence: CASSQTRSRNTIYF.

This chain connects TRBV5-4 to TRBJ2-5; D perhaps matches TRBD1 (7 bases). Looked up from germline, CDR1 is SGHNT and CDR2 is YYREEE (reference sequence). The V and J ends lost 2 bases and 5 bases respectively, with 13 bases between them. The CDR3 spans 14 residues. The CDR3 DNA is TGTGCCAGCAGCTTCAGGGGGGCCTGGGAGACCCAGTACTTC. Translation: CASSFRGAWETQYF.

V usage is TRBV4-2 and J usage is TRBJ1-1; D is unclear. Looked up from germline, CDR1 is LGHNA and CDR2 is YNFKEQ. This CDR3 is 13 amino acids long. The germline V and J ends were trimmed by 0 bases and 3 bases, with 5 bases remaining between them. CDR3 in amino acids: CASSQEVYTEAFF. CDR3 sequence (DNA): TGTGCCAGCAGCCAAGAGGTTTACACTGAAGCTTTCTTT.

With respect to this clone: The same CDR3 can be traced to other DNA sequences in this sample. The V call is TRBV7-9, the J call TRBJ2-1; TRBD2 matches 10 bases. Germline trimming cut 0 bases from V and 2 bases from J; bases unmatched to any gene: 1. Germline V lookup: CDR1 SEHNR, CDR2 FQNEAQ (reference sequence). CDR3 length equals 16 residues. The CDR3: CASSLALAGAYNEQFF. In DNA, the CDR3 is TGTGCCAGCAGCTTAGCGCTAGCGGGGGCCTACAATGAGCAGTTCTTC. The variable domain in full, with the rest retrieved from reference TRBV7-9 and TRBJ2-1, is DTGVSQNPRHKITKRGQNVTFRCDPISEHNRLYWYRQTLGQGPEFLTYFQNEAQLEKSRLLSDRFSAERPKGSFSTLEIQRTEQGDSAMYLCASSLALAGAYNEQFFGPGTRLTVL.

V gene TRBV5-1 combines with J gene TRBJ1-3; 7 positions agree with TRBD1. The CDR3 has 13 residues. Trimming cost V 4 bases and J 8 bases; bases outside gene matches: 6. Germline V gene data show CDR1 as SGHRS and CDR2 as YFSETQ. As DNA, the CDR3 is TGCGCCAGCAGCCCCGGGACAGCGGACACCATATATTTT. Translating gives CASSPGTADTIYF.

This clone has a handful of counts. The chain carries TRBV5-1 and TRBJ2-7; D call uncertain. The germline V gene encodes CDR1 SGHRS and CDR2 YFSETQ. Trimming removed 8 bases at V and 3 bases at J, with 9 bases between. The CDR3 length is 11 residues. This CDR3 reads CARYDRYEQYF. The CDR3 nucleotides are TGCGCCAGGTATGACCGCTACGAGCAGTACTTC.

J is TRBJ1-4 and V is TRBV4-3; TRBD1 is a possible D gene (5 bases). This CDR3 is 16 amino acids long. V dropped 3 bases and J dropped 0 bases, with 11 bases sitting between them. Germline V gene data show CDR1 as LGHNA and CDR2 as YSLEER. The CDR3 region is CASSHGGFATNEKLFF. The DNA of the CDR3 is TGCGCCAGCAGCCACGGGGGATTTGCAACTAATGAAAAACTGTTTTTT.

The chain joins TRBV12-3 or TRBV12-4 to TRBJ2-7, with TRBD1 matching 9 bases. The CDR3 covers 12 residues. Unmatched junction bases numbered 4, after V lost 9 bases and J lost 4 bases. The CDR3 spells CARGQGGYEQYF. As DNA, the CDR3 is TGTGCCAGGGGACAGGGAGGATACGAGCAGTACTTC.